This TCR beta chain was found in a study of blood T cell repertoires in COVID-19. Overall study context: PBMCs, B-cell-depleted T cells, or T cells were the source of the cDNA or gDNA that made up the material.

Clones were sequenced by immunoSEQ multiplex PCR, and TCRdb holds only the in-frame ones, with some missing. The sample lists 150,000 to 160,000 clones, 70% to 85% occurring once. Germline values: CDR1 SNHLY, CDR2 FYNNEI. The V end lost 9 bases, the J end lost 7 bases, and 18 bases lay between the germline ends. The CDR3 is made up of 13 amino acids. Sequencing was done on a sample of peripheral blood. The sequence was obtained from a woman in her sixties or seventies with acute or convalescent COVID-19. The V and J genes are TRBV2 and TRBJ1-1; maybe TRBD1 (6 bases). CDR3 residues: CARSYRASGEAFF. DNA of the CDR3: TGTGCCAGATCCTACAGGGCTTCGGGTGAAGCTTTCTTT.